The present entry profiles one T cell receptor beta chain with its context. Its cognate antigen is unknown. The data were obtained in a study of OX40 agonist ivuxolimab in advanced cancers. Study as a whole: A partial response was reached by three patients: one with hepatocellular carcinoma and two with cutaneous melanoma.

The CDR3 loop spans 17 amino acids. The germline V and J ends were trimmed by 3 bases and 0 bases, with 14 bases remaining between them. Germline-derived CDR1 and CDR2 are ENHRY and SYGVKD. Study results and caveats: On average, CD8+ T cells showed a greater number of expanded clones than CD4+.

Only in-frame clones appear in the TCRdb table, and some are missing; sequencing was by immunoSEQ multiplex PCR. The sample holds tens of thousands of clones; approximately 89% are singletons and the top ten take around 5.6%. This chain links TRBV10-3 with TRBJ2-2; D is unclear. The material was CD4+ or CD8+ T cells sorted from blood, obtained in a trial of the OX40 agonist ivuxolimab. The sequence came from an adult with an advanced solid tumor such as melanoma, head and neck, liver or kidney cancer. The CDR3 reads CAISDSDVATNTGELFF. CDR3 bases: TGTGCCATCAGTGACTCGGACGTTGCTACGAACACCGGGGAGCTGTTTTTT.